Shown below are 28 T cell receptor beta chains from a single sample sequenced in a study of blood T cell repertoires in COVID-19. Only in-frame clones appear in the TCRdb table, and some are missing; sequencing was by immunoSEQ multiplex PCR. The repertoire holds 200,000 to 250,000 clones, with around four fifths as singletons. Sequencing was performed on peripheral blood. The receptor set was obtained from a woman over 75 with active or convalescent COVID-19.

This clone was recorded a few times. V gene TRBV29-1 combines with J gene TRBJ2-1, with D possibly matching TRBD1 (6 bases). V was shortened by 4 bases and J by 7 bases, with 8 bases between the two germline ends. The CDR3 is 11 residues long. Per germline, CDR1 SQVTM and CDR2 ANQGSEA. The DNA for the CDR3 is TGCAGCGTTGCAAGGGGGAATGAGCAGTTCTTC. Protein product: CSVARGNEQFF.

The chain joins TRBV7-9 to TRBJ1-3; 7 positions match TRBD1. The germline V gene encodes CDR1 SEHNR and CDR2 FQNEAQ (reference sequence). This CDR3 has 15 amino acids. V shed 5 bases, J shed 4 bases, and the junction held 8 bases outside the gene matches. CDR3 in amino acids: CASSRGQARGNTIYF. In DNA form, the CDR3 reads TGTGCCAGCAGCCGAGGACAGGCTCGAGGAAACACCATATATTTT.

The CDR3 loop is CASSPPGHGGMGTDTQYF. DNA for the CDR3: TGTGCCAGCTCACCTCCGGGACACGGTGGCATGGGTACGGATACGCAGTATTTT. The chain uses TRBV18 and TRBJ2-3; weak D call: TRBD1 (6 bases). The germline V gene has CDR1 KGHSH and CDR2 LQKENI. The CDR3 is made up of 18 amino acids. The ends were cut back, 3 bases at V and 6 bases at J, with 25 bases in the middle.

This chain connects TRBV20-1 to TRBJ2-5; D call uncertain. V gave up 1 base and J gave up 5 bases, with 5 bases separating them. The germline gives CDR1 DFQATT, CDR2 SNEGSKA (reference sequence). The CDR3 runs 11 residues. The chain's CDR3 is CSARVRETQYF. As DNA, the CDR3 is TGCAGTGCTAGAGTGAGGGAGACCCAGTACTTC.

The chain combines TRBV19 with TRBJ2-1; 12 nucleotides agree with TRBD2. In germline, CDR1 is LNHDA, CDR2 SQIVND (reference sequence). The trim removed 4 bases at V and 1 base at J, leaving 2 bases unmatched. This CDR3 comprises 16 residues. CDR3 sequence reads: CASSKTSGRSYNEQFF. CDR3 coding DNA: TGTGCCAGTAGTAAAACTAGCGGGAGGTCCTACAATGAGCAGTTCTTC.

The chain recombines TRBV24-1 with TRBJ2-1, with D maybe TRBD1 (6 bases). Germline V gene sequence: CDR1 KGHDR, CDR2 SFDVKD. CDR3 length: 12 amino acids. The V and J ends lost 3 bases and 15 bases respectively, with 14 bases between them. CDR3 sequence reads: CATSDPGQSPFF. The CDR3, as DNA: TGTGCCACCAGTGATCCCGGACAGTCCCCGTTCTTC.

The chain joins TRBV10-3 to TRBJ1-2; 10 nucleotides align to TRBD1. CDR3 length: 16 residues. V dropped 7 bases and J dropped 0; count of bases not matched to a gene: 8. In germline, CDR1 is ENHRY, CDR2 SYGVKD. The CDR3 DNA reads TGTGCCATCAAGGGACAGGGGCTTTTGGCTAACTATGGCTACACCTTC. Protein sequence: CAIKGQGLLANYGYTF.

V and J are TRBV7-2 and TRBJ2-7; 8 positions match TRBD1. From germline, CDR1 is SGHTA and CDR2 FQGNSA. CDR3 length: 14 residues. The V and J ends lost 8 bases and 0 bases, in that order; junction bases with no gene match: 6. DNA of the CDR3: TGTGCCAGCGGCCGGGACAGGAGCTCCTACGAGCAGTACTTC. Amino acids: CASGRDRSSYEQYF.

The rearrangement uses TRBV11-3 and TRBJ2-1; 9 bases fit TRBD1. J gave up 4 bases and V 4 bases, and 5 bases lay outside the gene matches. CDR3 size: 15 residues. CDR1 is SGHNT and CDR2 is YENEEA in the germline V gene. The CDR3 nucleotides are TGTGCCAGCAGCTCTGGACAGGGGACTTACAATGAGCAGTTCTTC. As protein: CASSSGQGTYNEQFF.

This clone turned up a few times. The gene calls are TRBV7-3 and TRBJ2-5, with 7 bases aligning to TRBD2. CDR3 length: 16 amino acids. V shed 0 bases and J 0 bases; nucleotides not matched to a gene: 4. Germline V lookup: CDR1 SGHTA, CDR2 FQGTGA. The CDR3 loop is CASSLTASGDQETQYF. The DNA of the CDR3 is TGTGCCAGCAGCTTAACCGCTAGCGGAGACCAAGAGACCCAGTACTTC.

V usage is TRBV30 and J usage is TRBJ1-3, with D possibly matching TRBD1 (5 bases). The CDR3 covers 13 residues. Per the germline V gene, CDR1 is GTSNPN and CDR2 is SVGIG (reference sequence). V lost 4 bases, J lost 4 bases, and 11 bases lay in between. CDR3 nucleotides: TGTGCCTGGACTCCAGGGCAGGGAAACACCATATATTTT. Translating it yields CAWTPGQGNTIYF.

The CDR3 DNA is TGTGCCAGCAGCTTAACTTTCGCGGATCGAACGAATGAGCAGTTCTTC. It yields the protein CASSLTFADRTNEQFF. This chain joins TRBV7-3 and TRBJ2-1; D uncertain. Trimming stripped 0 bases from V and 7 bases from J, with 16 bases between. This CDR3 comprises 16 residues. CDR1 and CDR2 from the germline V gene are SGHTA and FQGTGA.

The genes are TRBV4-3 and TRBJ2-1, with 10 positions matching TRBD2. There are 16 residues in the CDR3. Unmatched junction bases numbered 8, after V lost 4 bases and J lost 5 bases. Germline V gene lookup returns CDR1 LGHNA and CDR2 YSLEER. The CDR3 DNA reads as TGCGCCAGCAGCCGGAATAGCGGGGGGAGGGACAATGAGCAGTTCTTC. This encodes CASSRNSGGRDNEQFF.

The gene calls are TRBV11-3 and TRBJ2-7, with D perhaps matching TRBD1 (5 bases). The V gene's germline CDR1 is SGHNT and CDR2 YENEEA. This CDR3 comprises 15 residues. The V end lost 5 bases, the J end lost 7 bases, and 21 bases lay between the germline ends. The CDR3 loop is CASSPRQTRSREQYF. DNA of the CDR3: TGTGCCAGCAGCCCCCGACAGACACGGTCTCGGGAGCAGTACTTC.

This clone was counted only a few times. The chain couples TRBV7-3 to TRBJ2-7; 13 nucleotides agree with TRBD2. V lost 5 bases and J lost 6; bases outside the gene matches: 7. This CDR3 spans 15 amino acids. The V gene's germline CDR1 is SGHTA and CDR2 FQGTGA. In DNA, the CDR3 is TGTGCCAGCAGCGCAACCGGGACTAGCGGGGTCGAGCAGTACTTC. Translated: CASSATGTSGVEQYF. Combining the CDR3 with reference TRBV7-3 and TRBJ2-7 gives the whole variable domain GAGVSQTPSNKVTEKGKYVELRCDPISGHTALYWYRQSLGQGPEFLIYFQGTGAADDSGLPNDRFFAVRPEGSVSTLKIQRTERGDSAVYLCASSATGTSGVEQYFGPGTRLTVT.

This clone was seen a handful of times. The chain couples TRBV5-4 to TRBJ2-1; 9 positions match TRBD1. Per the germline V gene, CDR1 is SGHNT and CDR2 is YYREEE (reference sequence). CDR3 length: 16 residues. Trimming at V came to 4 bases and at J to 0 bases, leaving 5 bases not matched to a gene. The CDR3 reads CASSPTTGGSYNEQFF. DNA of the CDR3: TGTGCCAGCAGCCCTACGACAGGGGGCTCCTACAATGAGCAGTTCTTC.

This chain uses TRBV28 with TRBJ2-5; unclear D gene. This CDR3 spans 12 amino acids. Germline V gene sequence: CDR1 MDHEN, CDR2 SYDVKM. Trimming removed 2 bases at V and 4 bases at J, with 5 bases between. The CDR3, as DNA: TGTGCCAGCAGTTTACCGTCAGAGACCCAGTACTTC. Translated: CASSLPSETQYF.

This chain joins TRBV7-8 and TRBJ2-1; TRBD2 matches 9 bases. This CDR3 spans 15 amino acids. From germline, CDR1 is SGHVS and CDR2 FQNEAQ. The J segment lost 10 bases and the V segment lost 1 base, leaving 8 bases of the junction unmatched. The CDR3 spells CASSLVSGSFREQFF. In DNA, the CDR3 is TGTGCCAGCAGCTTAGTTAGCGGGAGTTTTCGCGAGCAGTTCTTC.

J is TRBJ2-5 and V is TRBV7-9, with D perhaps TRBD1 (5 bases). Per the germline V gene, CDR1 is SEHNR and CDR2 is FQNEAQ (reference sequence). V lost 1 base to trimming and J lost 2 bases, with 11 bases between them. CDR3 length: 15 residues. The CDR3 sequence is CASSLGAGPQETQYF. The CDR3 DNA sequence: TGTGCCAGCAGCTTAGGGGCAGGGCCACAAGAGACCCAGTACTTC.

The CDR3 nucleotides are TGCGCCAGCAGCCCTCGGAGTCCCTACGACAATGAGCAGTTCTTC. Translating gives CASSPRSPYDNEQFF. The chain uses TRBV4-1 and TRBJ2-1; no clear D gene. V lost 4 bases and J lost 5, with 15 bases in between. The CDR3 is 15 amino acids. Germline CDR1 and CDR2: MGHRA and YSYEKL.

This chain links TRBV6-6 with TRBJ1-2; D ambiguous. V was trimmed by 3 bases and J by 0 bases, leaving 14 bases between them. The germline V gene encodes CDR1 MNHNY and CDR2 SVGAGI (reference sequence). This CDR3 is built from 16 residues. CDR3 DNA sequence: TGTGCCAGCAGTTATGTCGTTGTGGTAGCTAACTATGGCTACACCTTC. Translated, it gives CASSYVVVVANYGYTF.

The chain combines TRBV2 with TRBJ2-7, with 7 bases lining up with TRBD2. The germline V gene encodes CDR1 SNHLY and CDR2 FYNNEI. The V gene end was trimmed by 3 bases and the J gene end by 2 bases; junction bases not matched to a gene: 7. The CDR3 length is 15 residues. This CDR3 is CASSDHPSGTYEQYF. The DNA for the CDR3 is TGTGCCAGCAGTGACCACCCCAGCGGGACCTACGAGCAGTACTTC.

CDR3 amino acids: CASSRGLAGRGDTQYF. CDR3 DNA sequence: TGTGCCAGCTCCCGCGGACTAGCGGGGAGAGGAGATACGCAGTATTTT. The genes are TRBV18 and TRBJ2-3, with TRBD2 identical over 12 bases. There are 16 residues in the CDR3. Germline assignment: CDR1 KGHSH and CDR2 LQKENI. The V and J ends lost 6 bases and 5 bases, in that order; junction bases with no gene match: 9.

This chain links TRBV7-2 with TRBJ2-3; D call uncertain. Trimming shortened V by 5 bases and J by 5 bases, and 8 bases separated the two germline ends. The CDR3 is 12 residues long. In germline, CDR1 is SGHTA, CDR2 FQGNSA. CDR3 coding DNA: TGTGCCAGCAGCCGAGTTAAAGATACGCAGTATTTT. It encodes CASSRVKDTQYF.

V gene TRBV6-5 combines with J gene TRBJ1-1; no reliable D call. The V and J ends lost 1 base and 5 bases respectively, with 11 bases between them. Germline V gives CDR1 MNHEY, CDR2 SVGAGI. The CDR3 consists of 14 residues. The CDR3 loop is CASSYYSTRTEAFF. The CDR3 DNA reads TGTGCCAGCAGTTACTACTCTACGAGGACTGAAGCTTTCTTT.

This clone was found once. The chain combines TRBV7-2 with TRBJ2-5, with 15 bases matching TRBD2. The CDR3 has 17 residues. The J segment lost 4 bases and the V segment lost 5 bases, leaving 8 bases of the junction unmatched. Germline assignment: CDR1 SGHTA and CDR2 FQGNSA. CDR3 protein: CASSKGLAGGFLETQYF. As DNA, the CDR3 is TGTGCCAGCAGCAAAGGACTAGCGGGGGGGTTCTTAGAGACCCAGTACTTC.

This chain links TRBV10-3 with TRBJ2-1; 14 bases agree with TRBD2. The CDR3 is made up of 16 amino acids. Per the germline V gene, CDR1 is ENHRY and CDR2 is SYGVKD. V lost 6 bases, J lost 7 bases, and 8 bases stayed unmatched. CDR3 nucleotides: TGTGCCATCAGCCTGACTAGCGGGGGGGCGATGAATGAGCAGTTCTTC. It specifies CAISLTSGGAMNEQFF.

The V gene is TRBV18, the J gene TRBJ1-1; tentatively, D is TRBD1 (6 bases). Germline CDR1 and CDR2: KGHSH and LQKENI. The CDR3 has 14 residues. Trimming shortened V by 5 bases and J by 0 bases, and 10 bases separated the two germline ends. CDR3 DNA sequence: TGTGCCAGCTCAGATCAGGGGCTGAACACTGAAGCTTTCTTT. Its protein is CASSDQGLNTEAFF.